This T cell receptor beta chain emerged from a study of T-cell reconstitution after alpha-beta-depleted transplantation in children. This clonotype has just a few counts. V shed 2 bases, J shed 4 bases, and the junction held 2 bases outside the gene matches. Germline V gene sequence: CDR1 MNHEY, CDR2 SVGEGT. The CDR3 has 14 amino acids. Using unique molecular identifiers, the investigators prepared the TCRbeta library. TCRdb processed the PCR reads anew with MiXCR; each CDR3 protein has one entry. Of about 610,000 distinct CDR3 sequences in the sample, more than 9% were seen once. Sample: PBMCs from the stem cell graft donor, taken from the stem cell graft. This receptor was taken from a human donor who donated a stem cell graft to a child with acute myeloid leukemia. The V and J genes are TRBV6-2 or TRBV6-3 and TRBJ1-5; 7 bases agree with TRBD1. The CDR3 region has the DNA TGTGCCAGCAGTTACAGGGACAGTAATCAGCCCCAGCATTTT. It yields the protein CASSYRDSNQPQHF.